The table lists the clone carrying this TCR beta chain with a few counts. Its antigen is undetermined. This entry belongs to a study of beta chain features in type 1 diabetes. The study's findings and limits: A moderate, significant TCRB CDR3 shortening appeared in type 1 diabetes across four CD4+ subsets.

The sequenced template was cDNA made from the entire isolated RNA. Measured with immunoSEQ multiplex PCR; TCRdb has only the in-frame clones, and not every one. The table lists hundreds of thousands of clones, roughly 12% of them singletons. Sequenced: naive CD4+ T cells from blood. The clonotype was recovered from a young man with type 1 diabetes.

DNA of the CDR3: TGTGCCAGCAGTACCATGGCAAAGGGCGTGGTGGATACGCAGTATTTT. This encodes CASSTMAKGVVDTQYF. The chain joins TRBV27 to TRBJ2-3; D gene uncertain. The CDR3 covers 16 residues. V gave up 5 bases and J gave up 6 bases, with 21 bases separating them. Per the germline V gene, CDR1 is MNHEY and CDR2 is SMNVEV (reference sequence).